This is a list of T cell receptor beta chains from one sample in a study of cytomegalovirus exposure and HLA in healthy donors. The protocol was immunoSEQ multiplex PCR, while the TCRdb copy is restricted to in-frame clones and leaves out a portion. The sample holds some 150,000 clones; roughly 76% are singletons and the top ten take less than 3.5%. The sample comprised PBMCs. The receptors shown here come from a woman younger than 45 in good health and CMV-seronegative. The CDR3 runs from the conserved cysteine through the conserved F or W.

TRBV14,19,TRBJ1-3,CASSQAGTGVGADGNTIYF
TRBV19,14,TRBJ2-5,CASSERTGSETQYF
TRBV18,16,TRBJ1-4,CASSPRLTGANEKLFF
TRBV10-3,14,TRBJ2-2,CAIRWAGGTGELFF
TRBV18,14,TRBJ2-2,CASSLRDSEGELFF
TRBV6-5,13,TRBJ2-3,CASSYSTGPTQYF
TRBV6-6,14,TRBJ2-7,CASSYDRDSYEQYF
TRBV30,15,TRBJ1-1,CAWSVPRQGQTEAFF
TRBV5-1,15,TRBJ2-3,CASSLEGRATDTQYF
TRBV29-1,13,TRBJ1-4,CSVSPSTNEKLFF
TRBV11-2,11,TRBJ2-3,CASSRRDTQYF
TRBV5-1,15,TRBJ1-5,CASSLETGTDQPQHF
TRBV14,13,TRBJ2-7,CASSFLRGYEQYF
TRBV2,14,TRBJ2-2,CASSVRGLTGELFF
TRBV19,13,TRBJ1-2,CASSFTGNYGYTF
TRBV7-6,17,TRBJ1-5,CASSLGTDRGKGQPQHF
TRBV23-1,12,TRBJ1-2,CASSLSNYGYTF
TRBV7-9,14,TRBJ1-2,CASSLGVVNYGYTF
TRBV28,12,TRBJ1-5,CAVTGSNQPQHF
TRBV6-1,13,TRBJ1-1,CASSPNRVAEAFF
TRBV28,12,TRBJ1-2,CASSPDSYGYTF
TRBV29-1,12,TRBJ1-2,CSVGVDRVSYTF
TRBV9,14,TRBJ2-7,CASSVEGPSDEQYF
TRBV4-1,14,TRBJ2-7,CASSQVGGSYEQYF
TRBV18,15,TRBJ2-7,CASSPPGQSLYEQYF
TRBV5-1,14,TRBJ1-1,CASSWGQTNTEAFF
TRBV27,13,TRBJ2-5,CASSRDRGKTQYF
TRBV6-6,15,TRBJ2-3,CASSYSLLVTDTQYF
TRBV4-1,18,TRBJ1-3,CASSQELRQGVTGNTIYF
TRBV7-9,18,TRBJ1-2,CASSLAPRGFIANYGYTF
TRBV7-3,14,TRBJ2-2,CASSYGGRTGELFF
TRBV6-6,15,TRBJ2-5,CASSYRGQGRETQYF
TRBV21-1,18,TRBJ2-3,CASSPRDRAGWGTDTQYF
TRBV9,13,TRBJ2-3,CASSVAPTDTQYF
TRBV6-6,14,TRBJ1-6,CASSYLQSHSPLHF
TRBV19,11,TRBJ2-5,CASSGGSPQYF